This TCR beta chain was documented in a study of beta chain features in type 1 diabetes. Isolation of CD4+ naive, central memory, regulatory and stem cell-like memory cells was achieved by sorting via CD45RO/CCR7/CD25/CD127/CD95/CD27. The ends were cut back, 4 bases at V and 7 bases at J, with 11 bases in the middle. Germline V gene sequence: CDR1 SGHRS, CDR2 YFSETQ. The CDR3 is 12 residues long. Worth noting for this clone: The antigen is undetermined.

Expressed TCRB transcripts were sequenced, since all the RNA that had been isolated was reverse transcribed. Clones were read by immunoSEQ multiplex PCR, and TCRdb kept only the in-frame ones, dropping some. The sample yields hundreds of thousands of clones, roughly 15% seen once. Regarding the study as a whole: TCRB CDR3s were moderately but significantly shorter in Type 1 diabetes patients in all four CD4+ subsets.

This TCR came from a man younger than 35 with type 1 diabetes. Sample: naive CD4+ T cells from blood. The chain joins TRBV5-1 to TRBJ1-2; D gene uncertain. This chain's CDR3 is CASSVPSGGYTF. The CDR3 DNA sequence: TGCGCCAGCAGCGTCCCCAGTGGTGGCTACACCTTC.